The rows below give T cell receptor beta chains drawn from one sample of a study of cytomegalovirus exposure and HLA in healthy donors. Measured with immunoSEQ multiplex PCR; TCRdb has only the in-frame clones, and not every one. The sample carries about 140,000 clones, roughly 90% recorded once. The source material was PBMCs. All receptors derive from a man younger than 35 in good health and CMV-seronegative. Each CDR3 is given with its conserved first and last residue. D genes are given only for firm matches. Rows may omit the clone size; those that give it use once, few, many or a size class.

>TRBJ2-7|TRBV2|TRBD1|NA
CASRLGTGRSSTYEQYF
TGTGCCAGCAGATTAGGGACAGGGCGGTCGTCCACTTACGAGCAGTACTTC
>TRBJ2-5|TRBV10-3|TRBD1|few
CATLNRGEAETQYF
TGTGCCACCCTAAACAGGGGTGAAGCGGAGACCCAGTACTTC
>TRBJ2-5|TRBV27|NA|NA
CASSAPSGGLTQYF
TGTGCCAGCAGTGCCCCCTCCGGAGGGTTAACCCAGTACTTC
>TRBJ1-2|TRBV9|TRBD1|NA
CASSVQGGAGYGYTF
TGTGCCAGCAGCGTACAGGGGGGAGCTGGCTATGGCTACACCTTC
>TRBJ2-5|TRBV6-1|TRBD2|NA
CASSEGLAGAAQETQYF
TGTGCCAGCAGTGAAGGACTAGCGGGGGCTGCACAAGAGACCCAGTACTTC
>TRBJ2-7|TRBV5-1|NA|NA
CASSLVSVNEQYF
TGCGCCAGCAGCTTGGTAAGCGTTAACGAGCAGTACTTC
>TRBJ1-2|TRBV5-1|NA|NA
CASSLAVGGYTF
TGCGCCAGCAGCTTGGCCGTCGGTGGCTACACCTTC
>TRBJ1-2|TRBV4-1|NA|NA
CASSHRPGWGVGYTF
TGCGCCAGCAGCCATCGGCCAGGGTGGGGGGTTGGCTACACCTTC
>TRBJ2-1|TRBV6-5|NA|NA
CASSYSPGSSYNEQFF
TGTGCCAGCAGTTACTCGCCCGGGAGCTCCTACAATGAGCAGTTCTTC
>TRBJ1-1|TRBV6-5|NA|NA
CASSEQGQNTEAFF
TGTGCCAGCAGCGAACAGGGACAGAACACTGAAGCTTTCTTT
>TRBJ2-5|TRBV5-1|TRBD2|NA
CASSLSGGEETQYF
TGCGCCAGCAGCTTATCGGGGGGTGAGGAGACCCAGTACTTC
>TRBJ2-3|TRBV5-1|NA|NA
CASSLPAGQVYTDTQYF
TGCGCCAGCAGCCTACCAGCGGGACAGGTCTACACAGATACGCAGTATTTT
>TRBJ2-1|TRBV15|NA|NA
CATSTISTGGNNEQFF
TGTGCCACCAGCACCATATCAACAGGCGGCAACAATGAGCAGTTCTTC
>TRBJ2-7|TRBV11-3|NA|NA
CASSPPPGHQPVEQYF
TGTGCCAGCAGCCCACCACCAGGACATCAGCCAGTCGAGCAGTACTTC
>TRBJ1-4|TRBV7-6|TRBD1|once
CASSPGQGGEKLFF
TGTGCCAGCAGCCCAGGACAGGGGGGTGAAAAACTGTTTTTT
>TRBJ2-7|TRBV27|NA|NA
CASSFMAETGPYEQYF
TGTGCCAGCAGTTTTATGGCGGAAACAGGCCCCTACGAGCAGTACTTC
>TRBJ2-2|TRBV6-4|NA|few
CASSGRPNTGELFF
TGTGCCAGCAGTGGGAGACCGAACACCGGGGAGCTGTTTTTT
>TRBJ2-7|TRBV5-4|NA|few
CASSSSYEQYF
TGTGCCAGCAGCTCCAGCTACGAGCAGTACTTC
>TRBJ2-2|TRBV5-1|TRBD1|NA
CASSILDRTTGELFF
TGCGCCAGCAGCATCTTGGACAGGACCACCGGGGAGCTGTTTTTT
>TRBJ2-7|TRBV5-1|TRBD2|NA
CASSGSGTSGSQYF
TGCGCCAGCAGCGGCTCGGGGACTAGCGGGAGTCAGTACTTC
>TRBJ2-3|TRBV2|TRBD2|NA
CASTPGLAVILNTDTQYF
TGTGCCAGCACCCCGGGACTAGCGGTCATACTCAACACAGATACGCAGTATTTT
>TRBJ2-5|TRBV7-6|NA|NA
CASSLETGSGTQYF
TGTGCCAGCAGCTTAGAAACAGGGTCCGGGACCCAGTACTTC
>TRBJ1-2|TRBV11-2|TRBD1|NA
CASRKLKSDDRGPGYTF
TGTGCCAGCAGGAAGCTTAAGTCCGATGACAGGGGGCCCGGCTACACCTTC
>TRBJ1-4|TRBV5-1|NA|NA
CASSLSGINEKLFF
TGCGCCAGCAGCTTGTCAGGGATTAATGAAAAACTGTTTTTT
>TRBJ2-7|TRBV9|TRBD2|NA
CASSAGSGTTLYEQYF
TGTGCCAGCAGCGCGGGATCCGGGACTACTCTATACGAGCAGTACTTC
>TRBJ1-2|TRBV15|TRBD1|NA
CATSPFVAGGRYGYTF
TGTGCCACCAGCCCCTTCGTGGCAGGGGGCCGGTATGGCTACACCTTC
>TRBJ2-7|TRBV5-1|NA|NA
CASLGAGNEQYF
TGCGCCAGCCTGGGGGCAGGAAACGAGCAGTACTTC
>TRBJ1-2|TRBV4-1|NA|NA
CASSHIAGGYTF
TGCGCCAGCAGCCACATAGCGGGCGGCTACACCTTC
>TRBJ1-4|TRBV19|NA|NA
CASSARQRGGKLFF
TGTGCCAGTAGTGCCCGACAGCGAGGGGGAAAACTGTTTTTT